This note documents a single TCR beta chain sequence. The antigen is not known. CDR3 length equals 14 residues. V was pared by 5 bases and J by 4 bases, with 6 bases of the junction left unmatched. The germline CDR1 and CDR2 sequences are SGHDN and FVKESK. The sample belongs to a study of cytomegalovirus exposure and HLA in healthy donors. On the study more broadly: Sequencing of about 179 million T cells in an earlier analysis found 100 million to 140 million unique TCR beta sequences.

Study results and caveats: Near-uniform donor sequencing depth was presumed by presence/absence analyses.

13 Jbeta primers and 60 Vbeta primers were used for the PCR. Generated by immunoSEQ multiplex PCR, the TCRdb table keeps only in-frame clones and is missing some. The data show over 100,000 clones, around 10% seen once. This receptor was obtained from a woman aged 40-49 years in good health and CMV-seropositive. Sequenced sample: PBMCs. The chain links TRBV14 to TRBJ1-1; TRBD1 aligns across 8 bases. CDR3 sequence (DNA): TGTGCCAGCAGCGATTGGGACAGGAGCACTGAAGCTTTCTTT. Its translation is CASSDWDRSTEAFF.